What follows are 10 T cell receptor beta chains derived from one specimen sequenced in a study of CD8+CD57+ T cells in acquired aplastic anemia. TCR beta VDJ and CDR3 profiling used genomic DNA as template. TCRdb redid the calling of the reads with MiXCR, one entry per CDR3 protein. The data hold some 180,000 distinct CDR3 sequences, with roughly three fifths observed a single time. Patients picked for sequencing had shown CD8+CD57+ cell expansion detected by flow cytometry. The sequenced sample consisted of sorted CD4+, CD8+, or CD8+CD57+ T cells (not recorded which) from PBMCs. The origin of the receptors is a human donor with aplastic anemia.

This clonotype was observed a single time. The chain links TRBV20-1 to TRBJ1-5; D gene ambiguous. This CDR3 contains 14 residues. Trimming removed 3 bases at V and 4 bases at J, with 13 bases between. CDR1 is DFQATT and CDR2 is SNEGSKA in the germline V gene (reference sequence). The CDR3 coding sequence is TGCAGTGCTAGTCCCACAGCCATTAATCAGCCCCAGCATTTT. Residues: CSASPTAINQPQHF.

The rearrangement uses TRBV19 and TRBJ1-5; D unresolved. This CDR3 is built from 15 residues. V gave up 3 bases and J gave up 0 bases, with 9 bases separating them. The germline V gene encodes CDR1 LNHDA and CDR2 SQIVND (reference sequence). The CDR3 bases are TGTGCCAGTAGTATGGGGAGCAATAGCAATCAGCCCCAGCATTTT. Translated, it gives CASSMGSNSNQPQHF.

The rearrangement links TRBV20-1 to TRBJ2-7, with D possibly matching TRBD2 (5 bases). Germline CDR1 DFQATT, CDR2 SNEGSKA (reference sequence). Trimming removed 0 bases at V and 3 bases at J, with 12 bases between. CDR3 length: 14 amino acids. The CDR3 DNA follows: TGCAGTGCTAGAGATTGGACGGGAAGCTACGAGCAGTACTTC. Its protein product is CSARDWTGSYEQYF.

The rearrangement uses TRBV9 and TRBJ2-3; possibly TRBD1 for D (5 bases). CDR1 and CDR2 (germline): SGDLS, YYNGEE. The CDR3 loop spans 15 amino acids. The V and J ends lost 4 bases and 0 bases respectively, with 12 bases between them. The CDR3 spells CASSLQVASTDTQYF. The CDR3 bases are TGTGCCAGCAGCTTACAGGTTGCTAGCACAGATACGCAGTATTTT.

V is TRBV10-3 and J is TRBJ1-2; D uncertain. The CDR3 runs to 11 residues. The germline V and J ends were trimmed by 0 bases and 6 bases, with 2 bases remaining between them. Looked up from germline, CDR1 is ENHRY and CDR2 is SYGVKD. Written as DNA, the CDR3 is TGTGCCATCAGTGAGTCGCATGGCTACACCTTC. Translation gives CAISESHGYTF.

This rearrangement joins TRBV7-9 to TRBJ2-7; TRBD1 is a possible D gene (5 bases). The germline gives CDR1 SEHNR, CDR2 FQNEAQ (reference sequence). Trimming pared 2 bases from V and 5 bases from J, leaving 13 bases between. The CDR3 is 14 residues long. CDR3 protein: CASSLQGRFHEQYF. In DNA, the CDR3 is TGTGCCAGCAGCTTACAGGGCAGGTTTCACGAGCAGTACTTC. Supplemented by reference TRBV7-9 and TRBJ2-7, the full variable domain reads DTGVSQNPRHKITKRGQNVTFRCDPISEHNRLYWYRQTLGQGPEFLTYFQNEAQLEKSRLLSDRFSAERPKGSFSTLEIQRTEQGDSAMYLCASSLQGRFHEQYFGPGTRLTVT.

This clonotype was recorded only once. The CDR3 coding sequence is TGCGCCAGCAGCCTCGCAGGGCGGTTCGGGGAGCTGTTTTTT. It codes for CASSLAGRFGELFF. This chain connects TRBV5-1 to TRBJ2-2; TRBD1 is a possible D gene (5 bases). The length of the CDR3 is 14 residues. Germline CDR1 reads SGHRS; CDR2 reads YFSETQ. Trimming removed 4 bases at V and 7 bases at J, with 14 bases between.

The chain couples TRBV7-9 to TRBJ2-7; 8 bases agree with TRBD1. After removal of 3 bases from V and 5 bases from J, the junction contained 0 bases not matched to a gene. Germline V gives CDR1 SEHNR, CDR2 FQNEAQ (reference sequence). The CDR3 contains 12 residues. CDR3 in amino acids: CASSLDRDEQYF. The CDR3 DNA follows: TGTGCCAGCAGCTTGGACAGGGACGAGCAGTACTTC.

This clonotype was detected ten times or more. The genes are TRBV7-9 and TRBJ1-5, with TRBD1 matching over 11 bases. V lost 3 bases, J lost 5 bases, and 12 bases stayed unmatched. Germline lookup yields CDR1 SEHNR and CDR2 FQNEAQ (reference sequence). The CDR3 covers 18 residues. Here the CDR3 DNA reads TGTGCCAGCAGCTTGGGGATTTTGGGACAGGGGGGGGATCAGCCCCAGCATTTT. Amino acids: CASSLGILGQGGDQPQHF.

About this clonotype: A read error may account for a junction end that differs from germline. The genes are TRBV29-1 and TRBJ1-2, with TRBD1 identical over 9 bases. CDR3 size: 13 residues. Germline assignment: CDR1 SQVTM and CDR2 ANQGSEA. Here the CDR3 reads CSTRRDRVDGYAF. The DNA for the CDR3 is TGCAGCACAAGACGGGACAGGGTGGATGGCTACGCCTTC.